Following are 21 T cell receptor beta chains from one sample sequenced in a study of blood T cells in healthy people across ages. A second PCR of roughly 7 to 11 cycles used a sample-barcoded 5' primer and a J-beta primer mix. TCRdb used MiXCR to reprocess the 5' RACE reads, holding one entry per CDR3 protein. Among fewer than 650,000 distinct CDR3 sequences listed, about 27% were seen once. These same data were also listed under a study on T cells of mothers and their children.

Sequencing was performed on blood. The receptors shown here come from a boy between 2 and 15 years old in good health.

A few counts support this clonotype. This chain joins TRBV7-3 and TRBJ2-2; no clear D gene. CDR1 is SGHTA, CDR2 FQGTGA, per germline. The CDR3 has 14 amino acids. V was cut by 5 bases and J by 2 bases, with 9 bases left in between. The CDR3 bases are TGTGCCAGCAGCCGGGCGCATAACACCGGGGAGCTGTTTTTT. Its translation: CASSRAHNTGELFF. The full variable domain, with the rest looked up from reference TRBV7-3 and TRBJ2-2, is GAGVSQTPSNKVTEKGKYVELRCDPISGHTALYWYRQSLGQGPEFLIYFQGTGAADDSGLPNDRFFAVRPEGSVSTLKIQRTERGDSAVYLCASSRAHNTGELFFGEGSRLTVL.

V is TRBV6-5 and J is TRBJ2-5, with TRBD1 matching 9 bases. The J call may not be correct, given that the DNA end is closer to TRBJ2-7. Germline values: CDR1 MNHEY, CDR2 SVGAGI. This CDR3 region has 16 residues. The CDR3 is CASSYSGQGLSYEQYF. CDR3 in DNA: TGTGCCAGCAGTTACTCGGGACAGGGCCTCTCCTACGAGCAGTACTTC.

The chain is built from TRBV10-3 and TRBJ2-3; 13 bases are a match to TRBD2. This CDR3 spans 16 amino acids. The trim removed 8 bases at V and 1 base at J, leaving 6 bases unmatched. Looked up from germline, CDR1 is ENHRY and CDR2 is SYGVKD. The chain's CDR3 is CAIDTSGRAGTDTQYF. In DNA form, the CDR3 reads TGTGCCATCGATACTAGCGGGAGGGCCGGCACAGATACGCAGTATTTT.

The CDR3, as DNA: TGCAGTGCTACGTTCTCGGGAGAGACCCAGTACTTC. It specifies CSATFSGETQYF. This chain links TRBV20-1 with TRBJ2-5; D is unresolved. This CDR3 has 12 amino acids. Germline lookup yields CDR1 DFQATT and CDR2 SNEGSKA (reference sequence). With 4 bases removed from V and 4 bases from J, the gap between germline ends came to 10 bases.

This clonotype turned up a few times. V gene TRBV5-5 combines with J gene TRBJ2-7, with 7 bases lining up with TRBD2. The J segment lost 3 bases and the V segment lost 4 bases, leaving 4 bases of the junction unmatched. Per the germline V gene, CDR1 is SGHKS and CDR2 is YYEKEE (reference sequence). CDR3 length: 13 amino acids. Here the CDR3 DNA reads TGTGCCAGCAGCACCTTAGCGGGCTACGAGCAGTACTTC. This encodes CASSTLAGYEQYF.

The V gene is TRBV6-5, the J gene TRBJ2-2, with D unclear. CDR1 is MNHEY and CDR2 is SVGAGI in the germline V gene. This CDR3 is built from 12 residues. V was pared by 7 bases and J by 4 bases, with 7 bases between. The CDR3 DNA sequence: TGTGCCAGCAAAAGGAGCACCGGGGAGCTGTTTTTT. It translates to CASKRSTGELFF.

V usage is TRBV20-1 and J usage is TRBJ1-2, with no clear D. Germline V CDR1 and CDR2: DFQATT, SNEGSKA (reference sequence). The CDR3 length is 12 residues. V lost 5 bases and J 0 bases, leaving 7 bases between the germline ends. The CDR3 is CSASTSNYGYTF. CDR3 sequence (DNA): TGCAGTGCTTCCACGTCTAACTATGGCTACACCTTC.

The chain combines TRBV20-1 with TRBJ2-3, with a weak D call TRBD2 (7 bases). This CDR3 has 14 residues. Germline values: CDR1 DFQATT, CDR2 SNEGSKA (reference sequence). Trimming left V 3 bases short and J 1 base short, with 11 bases between. The CDR3 DNA reads as TGCAGTGCTAGGGGGAGGGGGGGCACAGATACGCAGTATTTT. Translated: CSARGRGGTDTQYF.

This clonotype has more than one count but fewer than ten. V usage is TRBV27 and J usage is TRBJ2-5; no clear D gene. Germline assignment: CDR1 MNHEY and CDR2 SMNVEV (reference sequence). CDR3 size: 13 residues. The V end was cut by 2 bases, the J end by 4 bases, with 8 bases between. DNA for the CDR3: TGTGCCAGCAGTTTAGGGCGCTTAGAGACCCAGTACTTC. This sequence encodes CASSLGRLETQYF.

This clonotype was recorded a few times. J is TRBJ2-7 and V is TRBV6-2 or TRBV6-3, with D possibly matching TRBD1 (5 bases). Trimming took 7 bases from V and 3 from J, leaving 16 bases between them. The CDR3 consists of 14 residues. Per the germline V gene, CDR1 is MNHEY and CDR2 is SVGEGT. The chain's CDR3 is CASNRQLRGYEQYF. CDR3 nucleotide sequence: TGTGCCAGCAACAGACAACTAAGGGGCTACGAGCAGTACTTC.

The V and J genes are TRBV6-1 and TRBJ2-2; D might be TRBD2 (6 bases). Looked up from germline, CDR1 is MNHNS and CDR2 is SASEGT. CDR3 size: 15 residues. V was trimmed by 0 bases and J by 4 bases, leaving 9 bases between them. The CDR3 protein is CASSEAWGVTGELFF. For the CDR3, the DNA is TGTGCCAGCAGTGAAGCTTGGGGGGTCACCGGGGAGCTGTTTTTT.

The chain carries TRBV4-2 and TRBJ2-4; D gene uncertain. The CDR3 is 13 residues long. CDR1 is LGHNA, CDR2 YNFKEQ, per germline. The V and J ends lost 1 base and 3 bases respectively, with 4 bases between them. The CDR3 loop is CASSQGLKNIQYF. The CDR3 DNA follows: TGTGCCAGCAGCCAAGGACTCAAAAACATTCAGTACTTC.

The chain recombines TRBV7-9 with TRBJ2-5; a weak D match, TRBD2 (5 bases). The DNA end lines up better with TRBJ2-1; the J call may be wrong. Germline V gene lookup returns CDR1 SEHNR and CDR2 FQNEAQ (reference sequence). CDR3 length: 12 residues. CDR3 protein: CASPFEGNEQFF. CDR3 bases: TGTGCCAGCCCTTTTGAGGGCAATGAGCAGTTCTTC.

This clonotype was picked up a small number of times. The chain links TRBV27 to TRBJ2-5; 7 bases map to TRBD1. The J call may be faulty, since TRBJ2-7 better matches the DNA end. Germline V CDR1 and CDR2: MNHEY, SMNVEV (reference sequence). The CDR3 has 14 amino acids. The CDR3 coding sequence is TGTGCCAGCAGTTCGCCGGGACAGCACTACGAGCAGTACTTC. This translates into CASSSPGQHYEQYF.

This rearrangement joins TRBV11-1 to TRBJ2-3; 12 positions agree with TRBD2. Looked up from germline, CDR1 is SGHAT and CDR2 is FQDESV (reference sequence). This CDR3 has 20 amino acids. V gave up 7 bases and J gave up 1 base; unmatched junction bases: 18. CDR3 sequence (DNA): TGTGCCAGCACCACACCACTAGCGGGAGGACCACCTCCGGGCACAGATACGCAGTATTTT. This translates into CASTTPLAGGPPPGTDTQYF.

This chain's CDR3 is CAITTSGRSAEQYF. The CDR3 DNA follows: TGTGCCATCACCACTAGCGGGAGATCGGCCGAGCAGTACTTC. The V and J genes are TRBV10-3 and TRBJ2-7, with 11 bases identical to TRBD2. V shed 7 bases and J 6 bases; nucleotides not matched to a gene: 8. The CDR3 sequence is 14 residues long. Per the germline V gene, CDR1 is ENHRY and CDR2 is SYGVKD.

The chain couples TRBV7-9 to TRBJ1-2, with D perhaps matching TRBD1 (5 bases). The V gene lost 5 bases and the J gene lost 3 bases, with 13 bases spanning the gap. The V gene's germline CDR1 is SEHNR and CDR2 FQNEAQ (reference sequence). There are 14 residues in the CDR3. The CDR3 DNA is TGTGCCAGCAGCCGCCTCCCAGGGCACTATGGCTACACCTTC. Encoded protein: CASSRLPGHYGYTF.

The chain couples TRBV12-3 or TRBV12-4 to TRBJ1-5; tentatively, D is TRBD1 (6 bases). This CDR3 region has 14 residues. Between the trimmed V and J ends, which lost 2 bases and 6 bases, there was a span of 11 bases. CDR3 DNA: TGTGCCAGCAGTTTACAGGGGAGCGCTCAGCCCCAGCATTTT. Its protein product is CASSLQGSAQPQHF.

This clonotype was picked up many times. The J gene is TRBJ1-2, the V gene TRBV6-6; D perhaps matches TRBD1 (6 bases). This CDR3 spans 11 amino acids. CDR1 MNHNY and CDR2 SVGAGI come from the germline V gene (reference sequence). The ends were cut back, 8 bases at V and 8 bases at J, with 12 bases in the middle. CDR3 residues: CASRTAGGYTF. The CDR3 DNA reads TGTGCCAGCCGGACAGCGGGGGGCTACACCTTC.

Only a few counts were recorded for this clonotype. This rearrangement joins TRBV11-1 to TRBJ2-1; 15 bases map to TRBD2. Trimming took 5 bases from V and 9 from J; bases not matched to a gene: 5. The CDR3 sequence is 15 residues long. Per the germline V gene, CDR1 is SGHAT and CDR2 is FQDESV (reference sequence). The CDR3 region is CASSRTSGGAAEQFF. CDR3 DNA sequence: TGTGCCAGCAGCAGGACTAGCGGGGGGGCGGCTGAGCAGTTCTTC.

The rearrangement uses TRBV28 and TRBJ1-5, with 7 positions matching TRBD1. Germline V gene sequence: CDR1 MDHEN, CDR2 SYDVKM. J lost 7 bases, V lost 7 bases, and 16 bases had no gene match. The CDR3 has 16 amino acids. CDR3 sequence: CASTSSEGARRQPQHF. The CDR3 DNA reads as TGTGCCAGCACCTCCTCGGAGGGGGCGCGAAGGCAGCCCCAGCATTTT.